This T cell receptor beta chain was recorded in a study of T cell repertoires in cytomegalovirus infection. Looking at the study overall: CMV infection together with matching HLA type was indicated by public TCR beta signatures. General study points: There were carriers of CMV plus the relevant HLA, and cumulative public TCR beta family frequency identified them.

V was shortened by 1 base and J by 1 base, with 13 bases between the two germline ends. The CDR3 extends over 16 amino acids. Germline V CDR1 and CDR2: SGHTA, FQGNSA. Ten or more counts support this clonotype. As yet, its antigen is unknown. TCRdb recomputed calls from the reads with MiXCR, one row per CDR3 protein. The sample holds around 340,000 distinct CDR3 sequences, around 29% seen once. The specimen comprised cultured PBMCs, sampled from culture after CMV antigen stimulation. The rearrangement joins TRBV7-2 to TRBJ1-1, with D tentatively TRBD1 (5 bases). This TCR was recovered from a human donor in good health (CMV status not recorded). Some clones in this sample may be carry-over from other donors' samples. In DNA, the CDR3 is TGTGCCAGCAGCTTAGTTTGGGGGTTAGGGAACACTGAAGCTTTCTTT. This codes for CASSLVWGLGNTEAFF.